This T cell receptor (beta chain) was recovered during a study of glioma-infiltrating T cells. Amplification of TCR alpha and beta CDR3 regions from RNA used iRepertoire nested multiplex PCR. TCRdb independently ran MiXCR on the multiplex PCR reads; one entry per CDR3 protein. The sample lists more than 350,000 distinct CDR3 sequences, approximately 42% seen once, with around 13% in the top ten. This clonotype was found many times. What it binds is unknown. Study-wide findings and caveats: Shared blood CDR3 signature motifs marked patients with low tissue-blood divergence. Tissue-blood divergence was below expectation in non-neoplastic patients, above in gliomas.

The CDR3 covers 18 residues. The germline CDR1 and CDR2 sequences are MNHEY and SMNVEV (reference sequence). V lost 6 bases, J lost 5 bases, and 16 bases stayed unmatched. The sequenced sample was glioma tissue, nonneoplastic brain tissue, or PBMCs (not recorded which). V is TRBV27 and J is TRBJ2-2; TRBD1 matches at 9 bases. The origin of this receptor is a human donor with low-grade glioma or glioblastoma, undergoing nonglioma brain surgery, or in good health (not recorded which). CDR3 in DNA: TGTGCCAGCAGCGATGGACAGGGGCTAGCAGCAGGAACCGGGGAGCTGTTTTTT. This codes for CASSDGQGLAAGTGELFF.